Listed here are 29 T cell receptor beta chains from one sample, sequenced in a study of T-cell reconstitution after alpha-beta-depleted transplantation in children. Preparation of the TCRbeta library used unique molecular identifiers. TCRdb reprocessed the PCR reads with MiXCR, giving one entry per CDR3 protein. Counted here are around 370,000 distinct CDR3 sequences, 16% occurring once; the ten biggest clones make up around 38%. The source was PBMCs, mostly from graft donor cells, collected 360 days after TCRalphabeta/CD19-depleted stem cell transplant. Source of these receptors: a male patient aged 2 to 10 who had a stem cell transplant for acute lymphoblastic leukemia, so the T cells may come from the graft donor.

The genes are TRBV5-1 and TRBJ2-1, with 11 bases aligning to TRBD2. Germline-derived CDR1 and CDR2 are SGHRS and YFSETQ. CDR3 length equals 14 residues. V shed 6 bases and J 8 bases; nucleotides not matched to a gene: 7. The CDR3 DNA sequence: TGCGCCAGCACCTCCGGGACTAGCGGACATGAGCAGTTCTTC. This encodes CASTSGTSGHEQFF.

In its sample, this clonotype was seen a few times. The CDR3 here is CASSVGLTTGSSYEQYF. The CDR3 bases are TGTGCCAGCAGCGTAGGCTTAACGACAGGATCCTCCTACGAGCAGTACTTC. The genes are TRBV9 and TRBJ2-7, with D maybe TRBD1 (6 bases). Germline values: CDR1 SGDLS, CDR2 YYNGEE. The CDR3 runs 17 residues. V was clipped by 0 bases and J by 0 bases, with 16 bases between them.

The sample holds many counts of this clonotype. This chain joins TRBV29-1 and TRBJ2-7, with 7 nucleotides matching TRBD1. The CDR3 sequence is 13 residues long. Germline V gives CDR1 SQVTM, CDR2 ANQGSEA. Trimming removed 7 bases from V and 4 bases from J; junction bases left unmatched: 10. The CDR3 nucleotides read TGCAGCGCGAGACAGGGATGGGATTACGAGCAGTACTTC. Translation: CSARQGWDYEQYF.

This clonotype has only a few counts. CDR3 nucleotides: TGTGCCAGCAGCCCCCACAGGGTACCCACCTACGAGCAGTACTTC. Translated, it gives CASSPHRVPTYEQYF. This sequence joins TRBV7-8 and TRBJ2-7; possible D gene TRBD1, 6 bases. The CDR3 is 15 amino acids. With 5 bases removed from V and 2 bases from J, the gap between germline ends came to 16 bases. The germline CDR1 and CDR2 sequences are SGHVS and FQNEAQ.

This chain's CDR3 is CASSPRTGTGGGNEQFF. The CDR3 coding sequence is TGTGCCAGCAGCCCTCGGACCGGGACAGGGGGCGGAAATGAGCAGTTCTTC. This chain uses TRBV11-3 with TRBJ2-1, with TRBD1 identical over 12 bases. The V segment lost 5 bases and the J segment 7 bases; nucleotides outside the gene matches: 12. Germline-derived CDR1 and CDR2 are SGHNT and YENEEA. The CDR3 sequence is 17 residues long.

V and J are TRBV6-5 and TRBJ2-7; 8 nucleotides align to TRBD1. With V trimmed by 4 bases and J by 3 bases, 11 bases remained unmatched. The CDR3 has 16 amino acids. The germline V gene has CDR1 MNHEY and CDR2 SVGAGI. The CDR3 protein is CASSWSPTGGNYEQYF. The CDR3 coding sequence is TGTGCCAGCAGTTGGTCCCCCACAGGGGGGAACTACGAGCAGTACTTC.

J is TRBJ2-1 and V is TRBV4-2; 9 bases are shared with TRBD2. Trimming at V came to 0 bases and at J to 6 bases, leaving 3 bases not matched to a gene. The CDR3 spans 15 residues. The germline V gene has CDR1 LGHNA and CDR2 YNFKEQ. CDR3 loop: CASSQDVAGANEQFF. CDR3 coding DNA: TGTGCCAGCAGCCAAGACGTAGCGGGGGCCAATGAGCAGTTCTTC.

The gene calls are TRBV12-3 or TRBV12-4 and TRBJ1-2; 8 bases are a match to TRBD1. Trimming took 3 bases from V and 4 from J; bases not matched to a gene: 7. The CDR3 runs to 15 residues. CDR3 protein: CASSFGQGYGYGYTF. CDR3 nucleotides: TGTGCCAGCAGTTTCGGACAGGGTTATGGCTATGGCTACACCTTC.

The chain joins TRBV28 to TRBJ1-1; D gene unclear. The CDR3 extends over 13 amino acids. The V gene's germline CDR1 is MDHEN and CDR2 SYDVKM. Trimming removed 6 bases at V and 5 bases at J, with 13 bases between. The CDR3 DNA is TGTGCCAGCAGCGGGTCCGGAATAACTGAAGCTTTCTTT. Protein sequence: CASSGSGITEAFF.

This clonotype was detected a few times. The CDR3 DNA follows: TGTGCCACCAGCAGAGATAGAGCCTACTATGGCTACACCTTC. Translating it yields CATSRDRAYYGYTF. The chain carries TRBV15 and TRBJ1-2; D not resolved. The V gene lost 0 bases and the J gene lost 3 bases, with 8 bases spanning the gap. There are 14 residues in the CDR3. The germline CDR1 and CDR2 sequences are LNHNV and YYDKDF (reference sequence).

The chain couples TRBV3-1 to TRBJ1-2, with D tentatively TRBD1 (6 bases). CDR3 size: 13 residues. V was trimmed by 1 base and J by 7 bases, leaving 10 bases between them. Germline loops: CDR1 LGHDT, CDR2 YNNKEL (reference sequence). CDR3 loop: CASSQGDTGGYTF. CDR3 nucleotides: TGTGCCAGCAGCCAAGGGGACACCGGTGGCTACACCTTC.

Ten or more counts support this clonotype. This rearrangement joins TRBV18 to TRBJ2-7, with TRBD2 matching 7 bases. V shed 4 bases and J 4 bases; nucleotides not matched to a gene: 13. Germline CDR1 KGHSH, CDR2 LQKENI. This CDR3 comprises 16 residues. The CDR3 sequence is CASSLNLAVLGYEQYF. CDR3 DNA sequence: TGTGCCAGCTCACTCAACCTAGCGGTCCTGGGGTACGAGCAGTACTTC.

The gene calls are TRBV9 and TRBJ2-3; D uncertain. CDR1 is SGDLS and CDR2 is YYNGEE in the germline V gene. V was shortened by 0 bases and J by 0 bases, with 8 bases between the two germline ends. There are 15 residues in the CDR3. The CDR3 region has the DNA TGTGCCAGCAGCGTAGAGGATCGGAGCACAGATACGCAGTATTTT. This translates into CASSVEDRSTDTQYF.

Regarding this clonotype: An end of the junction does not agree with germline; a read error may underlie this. The CDR3 coding sequence is TGTGCTAGCAGCCCACGAGGAAGGGGGGGAGGGAATGAGCAGTTCTTC. It specifies CASSPRGRGGGNEQFF. V and J are TRBV7-7 and TRBJ2-1; perhaps TRBD2 as D (7 bases). The germline gives CDR1 SSHAT, CDR2 FNYEAQ (reference sequence). The CDR3 has 16 amino acids.

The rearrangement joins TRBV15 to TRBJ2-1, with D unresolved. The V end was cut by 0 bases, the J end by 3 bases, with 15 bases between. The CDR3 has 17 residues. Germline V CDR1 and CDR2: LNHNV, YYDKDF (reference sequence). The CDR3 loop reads CATSRDPRPPDYNEQFF. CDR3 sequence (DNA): TGTGCCACCAGCAGAGACCCTCGACCACCGGACTACAATGAGCAGTTCTTC.

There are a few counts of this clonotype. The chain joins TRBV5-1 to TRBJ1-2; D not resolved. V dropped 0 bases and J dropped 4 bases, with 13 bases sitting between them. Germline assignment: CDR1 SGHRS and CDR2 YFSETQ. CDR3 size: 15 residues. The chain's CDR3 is CASSLDPGGFYGYTF. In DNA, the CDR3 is TGCGCCAGCAGCTTGGACCCGGGTGGCTTCTATGGCTACACCTTC.

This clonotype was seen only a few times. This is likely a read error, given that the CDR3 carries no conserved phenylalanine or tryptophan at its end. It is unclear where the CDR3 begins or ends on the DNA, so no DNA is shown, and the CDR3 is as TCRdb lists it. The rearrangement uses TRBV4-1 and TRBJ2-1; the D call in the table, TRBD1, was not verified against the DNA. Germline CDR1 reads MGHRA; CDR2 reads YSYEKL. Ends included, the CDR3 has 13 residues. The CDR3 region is CASSQSSGTGLLL.

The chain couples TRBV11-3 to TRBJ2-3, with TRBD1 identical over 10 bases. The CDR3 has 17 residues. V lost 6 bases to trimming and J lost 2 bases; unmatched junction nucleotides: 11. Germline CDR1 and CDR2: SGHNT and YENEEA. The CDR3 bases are TGTGCCAGCAGTATATTAACCGGACAGGGGGTCACAGATACGCAGTATTTT. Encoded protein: CASSILTGQGVTDTQYF.

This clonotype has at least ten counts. For the CDR3, the DNA is TGTGCCAGCAGTTACTCAAAGGGTCAGGTTTCTAACACTGAAGCTTTCTTT. Amino acid sequence: CASSYSKGQVSNTEAFF. The rearrangement uses TRBV6-5 and TRBJ1-1; D is uncertain. Germline V gene data show CDR1 as MNHEY and CDR2 as SVGAGI. Trimming removed 0 bases from V and 2 bases from J, with 16 bases in between. CDR3 length equals 17 residues.

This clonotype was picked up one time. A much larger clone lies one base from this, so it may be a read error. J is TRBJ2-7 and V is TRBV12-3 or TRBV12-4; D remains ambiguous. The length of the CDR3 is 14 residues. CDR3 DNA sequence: TGTGCCAGCAGTGTCGGTCCAACCCCATACGAGCAGCACTTC. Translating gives CASSVGPTPYEQHF.

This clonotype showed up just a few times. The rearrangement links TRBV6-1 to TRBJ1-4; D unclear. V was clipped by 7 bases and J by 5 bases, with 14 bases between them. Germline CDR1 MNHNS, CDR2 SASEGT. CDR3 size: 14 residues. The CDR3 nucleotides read TGTGCCAGCAAGGGCCTGGTGGGGAATGAAAAACTGTTTTTT. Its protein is CASKGLVGNEKLFF.

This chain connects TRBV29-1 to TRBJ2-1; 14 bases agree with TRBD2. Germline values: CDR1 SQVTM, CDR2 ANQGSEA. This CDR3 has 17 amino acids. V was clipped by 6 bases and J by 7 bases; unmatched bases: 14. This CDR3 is CSVLEGTSGSRWNEQFF. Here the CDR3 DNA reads TGCAGCGTCCTGGAGGGGACTAGCGGGAGTCGTTGGAATGAGCAGTTCTTC.

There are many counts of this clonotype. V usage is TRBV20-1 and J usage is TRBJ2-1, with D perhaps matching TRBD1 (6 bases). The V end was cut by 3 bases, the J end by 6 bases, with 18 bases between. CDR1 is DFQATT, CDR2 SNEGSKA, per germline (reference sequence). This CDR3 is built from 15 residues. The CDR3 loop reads CSASPNRAPLNEQFF. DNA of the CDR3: TGCAGTGCTAGCCCCAACAGGGCCCCGCTCAATGAGCAGTTCTTC.

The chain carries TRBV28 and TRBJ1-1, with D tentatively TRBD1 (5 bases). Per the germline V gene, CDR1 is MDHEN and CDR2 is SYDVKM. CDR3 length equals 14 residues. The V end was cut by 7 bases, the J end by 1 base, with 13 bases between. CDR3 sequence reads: CASMGVSSNTEAFF. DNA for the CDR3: TGTGCCAGCATGGGGGTCAGCTCGAACACTGAAGCTTTCTTT.

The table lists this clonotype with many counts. The CDR3 bases are TGTGCCAGCTCACGGAGGGATGGAGATACGCAGTATTTT. It codes for CASSRRDGDTQYF. The genes are TRBV18 and TRBJ2-3, with D tentatively TRBD2 (6 bases). CDR3 length equals 13 residues. The germline CDR1 and CDR2 sequences are KGHSH and LQKENI. Trimming removed 4 bases from V and 5 bases from J, with 10 bases in between.

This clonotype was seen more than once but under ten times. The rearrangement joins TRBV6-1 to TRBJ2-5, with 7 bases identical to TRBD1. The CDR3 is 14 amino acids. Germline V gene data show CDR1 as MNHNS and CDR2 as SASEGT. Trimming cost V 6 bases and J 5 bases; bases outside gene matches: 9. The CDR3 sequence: CASRLQGVRETQYF. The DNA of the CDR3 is TGTGCCAGCAGGCTTCAGGGGGTGCGGGAGACCCAGTACTTC.

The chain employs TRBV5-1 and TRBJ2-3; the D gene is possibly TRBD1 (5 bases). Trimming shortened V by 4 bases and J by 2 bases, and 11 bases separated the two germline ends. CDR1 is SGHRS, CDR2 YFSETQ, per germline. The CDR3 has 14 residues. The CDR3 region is CASSHRLSTDTQYF. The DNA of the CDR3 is TGCGCCAGCAGCCACAGGTTATCCACAGATACGCAGTATTTT.

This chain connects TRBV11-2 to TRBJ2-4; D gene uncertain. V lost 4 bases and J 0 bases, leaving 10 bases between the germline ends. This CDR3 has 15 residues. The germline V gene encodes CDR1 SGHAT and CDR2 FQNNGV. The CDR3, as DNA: TGTGCCAGCAGCTCCCTTAGGCTAGCCAAAAACATTCAGTACTTC. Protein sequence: CASSSLRLAKNIQYF.

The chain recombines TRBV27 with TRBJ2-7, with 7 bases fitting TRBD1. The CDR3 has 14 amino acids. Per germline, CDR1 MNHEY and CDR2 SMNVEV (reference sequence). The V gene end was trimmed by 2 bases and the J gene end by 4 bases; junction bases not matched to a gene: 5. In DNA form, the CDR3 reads TGTGCCAGCAGTTTAGACAGGGTCGGATACGAGCAGTACTTC. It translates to CASSLDRVGYEQYF.